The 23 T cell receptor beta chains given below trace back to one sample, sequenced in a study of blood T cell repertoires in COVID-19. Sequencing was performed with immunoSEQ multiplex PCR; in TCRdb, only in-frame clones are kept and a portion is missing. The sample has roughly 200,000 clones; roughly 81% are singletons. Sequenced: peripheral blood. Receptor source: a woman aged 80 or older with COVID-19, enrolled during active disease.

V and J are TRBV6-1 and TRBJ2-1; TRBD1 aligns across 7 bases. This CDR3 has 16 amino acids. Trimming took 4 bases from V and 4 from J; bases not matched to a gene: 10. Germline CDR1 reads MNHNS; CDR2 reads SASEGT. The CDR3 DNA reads TGTGCCAGCAGTGGGGGACGGGACAGCTATTACAATGAGCAGTTCTTC. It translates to CASSGGRDSYYNEQFF.

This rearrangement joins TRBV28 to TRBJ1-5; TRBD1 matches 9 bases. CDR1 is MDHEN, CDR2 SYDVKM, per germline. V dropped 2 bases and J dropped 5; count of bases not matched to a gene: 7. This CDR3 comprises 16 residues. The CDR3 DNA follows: TGTGCCAGCAGTTTACTGGGACAGGGAATAGATCAGCCCCAGCATTTT. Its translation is CASSLLGQGIDQPQHF.

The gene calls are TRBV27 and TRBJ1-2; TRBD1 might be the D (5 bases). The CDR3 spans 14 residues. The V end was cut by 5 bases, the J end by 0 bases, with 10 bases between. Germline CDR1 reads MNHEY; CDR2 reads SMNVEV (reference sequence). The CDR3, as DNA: TGTGCCAGCAGTCGTTTAGGGGCTAACTATGGCTACACCTTC. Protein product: CASSRLGANYGYTF.

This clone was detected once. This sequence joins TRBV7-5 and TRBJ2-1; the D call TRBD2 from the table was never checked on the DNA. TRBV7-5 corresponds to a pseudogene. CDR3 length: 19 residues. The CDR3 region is CARSLSGGGSTPTYNEQFF. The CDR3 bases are TGTGCCAGAAGCCTATCGGGGGGCGGGAGTACCCCTACCTACAATGAGCAGTTCTTC.

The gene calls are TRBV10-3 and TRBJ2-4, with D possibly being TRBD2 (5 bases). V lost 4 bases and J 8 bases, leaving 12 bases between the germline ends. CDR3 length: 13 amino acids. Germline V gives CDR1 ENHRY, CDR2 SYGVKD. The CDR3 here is CAISGGPRDIQYF. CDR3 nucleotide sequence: TGTGCCATCAGTGGAGGGCCCCGGGACATTCAGTACTTC.

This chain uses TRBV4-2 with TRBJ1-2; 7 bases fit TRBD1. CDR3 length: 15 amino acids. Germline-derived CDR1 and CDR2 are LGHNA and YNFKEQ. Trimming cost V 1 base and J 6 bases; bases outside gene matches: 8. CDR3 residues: CASSQGRGRRDGYTF. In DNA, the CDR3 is TGTGCCAGCAGCCAAGGGAGGGGGCGTCGGGATGGCTACACCTTC.

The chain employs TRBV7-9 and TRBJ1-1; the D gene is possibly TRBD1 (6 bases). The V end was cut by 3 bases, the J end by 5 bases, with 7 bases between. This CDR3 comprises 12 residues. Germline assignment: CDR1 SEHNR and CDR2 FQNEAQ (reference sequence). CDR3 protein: CASSFTGTEAFF. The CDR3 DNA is TGTGCCAGCAGCTTTACAGGGACTGAAGCTTTCTTT.

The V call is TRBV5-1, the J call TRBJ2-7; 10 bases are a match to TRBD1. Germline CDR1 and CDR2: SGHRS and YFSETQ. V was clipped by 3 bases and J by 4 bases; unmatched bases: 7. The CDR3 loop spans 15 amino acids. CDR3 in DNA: TGCGCCAGCAGCTCCAGGGACAGGGGTGGGTACGAGCAGTACTTC. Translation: CASSSRDRGGYEQYF.

The CDR3 loop reads CASSPWTSGGNEQFF. The CDR3 DNA is TGTGCCAGCAGCCCATGGACTAGCGGGGGGAATGAGCAGTTCTTC. The V gene is TRBV9, the J gene TRBJ2-1; 14 nucleotides align to TRBD2. The CDR3 contains 15 residues. CDR1 and CDR2 (germline): SGDLS, YYNGEE. V shed 4 bases and J 7 bases; nucleotides not matched to a gene: 4.

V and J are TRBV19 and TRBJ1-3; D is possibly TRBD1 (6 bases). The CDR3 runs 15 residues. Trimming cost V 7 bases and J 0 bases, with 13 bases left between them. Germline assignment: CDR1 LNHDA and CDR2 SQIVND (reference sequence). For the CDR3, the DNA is TGTGCCAGTACTCCGGACAGAAGCTCTGGAAACACCATATATTTT. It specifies CASTPDRSSGNTIYF.

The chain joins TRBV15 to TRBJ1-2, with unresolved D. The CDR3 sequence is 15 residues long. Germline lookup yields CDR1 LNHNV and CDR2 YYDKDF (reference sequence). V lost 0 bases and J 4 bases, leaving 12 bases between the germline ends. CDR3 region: CATSRDRVQTYGYTF. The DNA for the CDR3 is TGTGCCACCAGCAGAGATCGTGTACAGACCTATGGCTACACCTTC.

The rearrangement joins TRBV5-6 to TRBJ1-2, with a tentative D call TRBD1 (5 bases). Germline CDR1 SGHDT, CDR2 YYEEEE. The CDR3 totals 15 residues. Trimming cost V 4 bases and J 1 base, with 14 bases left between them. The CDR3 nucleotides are TGTGCCAGCAGCCCTGGGACTCCTGTTAACTATGGCTACACCTTC. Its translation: CASSPGTPVNYGYTF.

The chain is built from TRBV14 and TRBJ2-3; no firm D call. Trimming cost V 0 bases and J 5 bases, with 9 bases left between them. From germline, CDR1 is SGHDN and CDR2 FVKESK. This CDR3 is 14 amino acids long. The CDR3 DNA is TGTGCCAGCAGCCAAGATAGTCTTGAAGATACGCAGTATTTT. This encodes CASSQDSLEDTQYF.

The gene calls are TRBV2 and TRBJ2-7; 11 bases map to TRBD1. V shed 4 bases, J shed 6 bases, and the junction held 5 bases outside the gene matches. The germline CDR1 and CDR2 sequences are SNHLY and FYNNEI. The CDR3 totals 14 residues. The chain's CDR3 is CASSVRTGGREQYF. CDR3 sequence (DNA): TGTGCCAGCAGTGTCCGGACAGGGGGCCGCGAGCAGTACTTC.

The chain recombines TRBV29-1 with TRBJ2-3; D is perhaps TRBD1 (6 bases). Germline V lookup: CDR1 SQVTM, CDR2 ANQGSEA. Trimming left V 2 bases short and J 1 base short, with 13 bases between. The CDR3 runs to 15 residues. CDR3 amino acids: CSVETEQGGTDTQYF. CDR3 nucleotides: TGCAGCGTTGAAACCGAACAGGGCGGCACAGATACGCAGTATTTT.

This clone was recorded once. The CDR3 spells CASSLLDRGDEQYF. The CDR3, as DNA: TGTGCCAGCAGCTTGTTGGACAGGGGCGACGAGCAGTACTTC. V usage is TRBV28 and J usage is TRBJ2-7, with TRBD1 matching over 9 bases. Per germline, CDR1 MDHEN and CDR2 SYDVKM. Trimming removed 6 bases from V and 5 bases from J; junction bases left unmatched: 8. The length of the CDR3 is 14 residues. Complete variable domain (other parts from reference TRBV28 and TRBJ2-7): DVKVTQSSRYLVKRTGEKVFLECVQDMDHENMFWYRQDPGLGLRLIYFSYDVKMKEKGDIPEGYSVSREKKERFSLILESASTNQTSMYLCASSLLDRGDEQYFGPGTRLTVT.

CDR3 protein: CASSYWDLGEQYF. The CDR3, as DNA: TGTGCCAGCAGTTATTGGGACTTGGGCGAGCAGTACTTC. This chain joins TRBV6-5 and TRBJ2-7; D perhaps matches TRBD2 (6 bases). V was trimmed by 3 bases and J by 6 bases, leaving 12 bases between them. Germline CDR1 is MNHEY and CDR2 is SVGAGI. This CDR3 contains 13 residues.

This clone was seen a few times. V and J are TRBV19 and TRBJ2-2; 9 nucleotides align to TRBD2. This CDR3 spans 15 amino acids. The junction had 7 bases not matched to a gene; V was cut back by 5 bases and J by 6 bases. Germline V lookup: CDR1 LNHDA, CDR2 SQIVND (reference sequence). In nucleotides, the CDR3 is TGTGCCAGTAGTCCCCTTAGCGGGAGACCCGGGGAGCTGTTTTTT. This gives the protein CASSPLSGRPGELFF.

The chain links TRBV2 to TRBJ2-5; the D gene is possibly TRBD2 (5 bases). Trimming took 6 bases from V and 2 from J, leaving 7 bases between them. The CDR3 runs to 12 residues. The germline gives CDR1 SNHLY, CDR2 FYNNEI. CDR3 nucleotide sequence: TGTGCCAGCAGCGGGGAACAAGAGACCCAGTACTTC. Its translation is CASSGEQETQYF.

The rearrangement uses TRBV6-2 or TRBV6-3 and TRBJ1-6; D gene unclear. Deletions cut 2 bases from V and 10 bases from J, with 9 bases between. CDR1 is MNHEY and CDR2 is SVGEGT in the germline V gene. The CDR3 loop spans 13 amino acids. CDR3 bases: TGTGCCAGCAGTTACCGGCGGGAGTCACCCCTCCACTTT. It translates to CASSYRRESPLHF.

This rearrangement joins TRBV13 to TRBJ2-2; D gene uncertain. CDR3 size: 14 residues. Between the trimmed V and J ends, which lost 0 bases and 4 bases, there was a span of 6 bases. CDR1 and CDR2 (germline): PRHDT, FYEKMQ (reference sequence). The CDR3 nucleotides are TGTGCCAGCAGCTTAGGGTACGGCACCGGGGAGCTGTTTTTT. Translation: CASSLGYGTGELFF.

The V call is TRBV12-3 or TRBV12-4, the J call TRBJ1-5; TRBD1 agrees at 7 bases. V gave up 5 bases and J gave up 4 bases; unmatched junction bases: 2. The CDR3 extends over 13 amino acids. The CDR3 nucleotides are TGTGCCAGCAGTCCGGGACAGAATCAGCCCCAGCATTTT. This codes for CASSPGQNQPQHF.

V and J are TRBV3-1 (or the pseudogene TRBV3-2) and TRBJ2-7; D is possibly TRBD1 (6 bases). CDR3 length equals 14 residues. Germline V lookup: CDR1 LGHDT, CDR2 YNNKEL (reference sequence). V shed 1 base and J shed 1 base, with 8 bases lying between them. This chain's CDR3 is CASSQGQASYEQYF. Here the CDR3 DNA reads TGTGCCAGCAGCCAAGGACAGGCTTCCTACGAGCAGTACTTC.